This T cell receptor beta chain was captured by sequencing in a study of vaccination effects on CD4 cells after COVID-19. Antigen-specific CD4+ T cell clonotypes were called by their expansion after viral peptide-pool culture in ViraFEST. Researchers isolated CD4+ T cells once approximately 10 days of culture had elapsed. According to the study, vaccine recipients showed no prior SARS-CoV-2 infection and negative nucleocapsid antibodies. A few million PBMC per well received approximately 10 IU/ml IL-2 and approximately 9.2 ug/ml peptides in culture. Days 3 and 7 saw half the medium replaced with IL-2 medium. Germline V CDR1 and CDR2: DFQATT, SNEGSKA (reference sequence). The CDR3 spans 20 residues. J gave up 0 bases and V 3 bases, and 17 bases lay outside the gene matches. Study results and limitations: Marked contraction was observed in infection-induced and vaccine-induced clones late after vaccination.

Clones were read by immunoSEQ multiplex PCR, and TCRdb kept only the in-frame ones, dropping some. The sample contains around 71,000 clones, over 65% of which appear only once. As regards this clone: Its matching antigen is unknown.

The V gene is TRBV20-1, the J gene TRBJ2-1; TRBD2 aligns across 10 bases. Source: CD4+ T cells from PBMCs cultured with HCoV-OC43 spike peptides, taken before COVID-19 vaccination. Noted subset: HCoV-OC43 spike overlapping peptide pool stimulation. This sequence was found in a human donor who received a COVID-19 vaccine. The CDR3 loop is CSASLRSGGADVGSYNEQFF. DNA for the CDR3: TGCAGTGCTAGTCTGCGAAGCGGGGGGGCCGATGTCGGCTCCTACAATGAGCAGTTCTTC.